The rows below give T cell receptor beta chains drawn from one sample of a study of blood T cells in healthy people across ages. TCRdb re-derived calls from the 5' RACE reads in MiXCR, one entry per CDR3 protein. The sample consists of 700,000 to 900,000 distinct CDR3 sequences, 20% to 30% of them appearing once. These same data were also listed under a study on T cells of mothers and their children.

Sequenced: blood. These receptors were obtained from a boy younger than 18 in good health. CDR3s include the opening cysteine and the closing phenylalanine or tryptophan. A D gene is named only where the DNA matches it firmly. Size tells how often a clone was seen (once, few, many) or the class of an expanded clone, and some rows leave it out.

cdr3_aa	cdr3_nt	clone_size	d_call	v_call	j_call
CASGSLRVPYEQYF	TGTGCCAGCGGGTCGTTGAGGGTACCCTACGAGCAGTACTTC	.	.	TRBV28	TRBJ2-7
CSATRQGAPGNTIYF	TGCAGTGCTACAAGACAGGGGGCCCCCGGAAACACCATATATTTT	few	TRBD1	TRBV20-1	TRBJ1-3
CASSYHGTGLGGYTF	TGTGCCAGCAGTTACCATGGGACAGGGCTCGGTGGCTACACCTTC	.	TRBD1	TRBV6-5	TRBJ1-2
CASSSRGGVNNEQFF	TGTGCCAGCAGCTCGCGCGGGGGGGTCAACAATGAGCAGTTCTTC	.	TRBD2	TRBV11-2	TRBJ2-1
CASSSLLSGGNEQFF	TGTGCCAGCAGCTCCCTCCTGTCCGGGGGGAATGAGCAGTTCTTC	few	TRBD2	TRBV7-9	TRBJ2-1
CASSSQRGGIEEQFF	TGTGCCAGCAGTTCCCAGCGGGGGGGCATCGAGGAGCAGTTCTTC	few	TRBD2	TRBV28	TRBJ2-1
CASSPPGGNTEAFF	TGTGCCAGCTCACCCCCCGGGGGCAATACTGAAGCTTTCTTT	.	.	TRBV18	TRBJ1-1
CASSQLRVQGYNYGYTF	TGTGCCAGCAGCCAGTTGCGGGTACAGGGGTATAACTATGGCTACACCTTC	.	TRBD1	TRBV11-2	TRBJ1-2
CASSVGEGLVYNEQFF	TGTGCCAGCAGCGTAGGGGAGGGACTAGTATACAATGAGCAGTTCTTC	.	TRBD2	TRBV9	TRBJ2-1
CATRGTDTQYF	TGTGCCACCCGGGGGACAGATACGCAGTATTTT	many	.	TRBV10-3	TRBJ2-3
CASSVQGGNTGELFF	TGTGCCAGCAGTGTACAGGGGGGGAACACCGGGGAGCTGTTTTTT	.	TRBD1	TRBV2	TRBJ2-2
CASSFKGTGGEQYF	TGTGCCAGCAGTTTTAAGGGCACAGGCGGCGAGCAATACTTC	few	.	TRBV12-3/TRBV12-4	TRBJ2-7
CASSLRTGGGEAFF	TGCGCCAGCAGCCTCCGGACAGGGGGCGGTGAAGCTTTCTTT	.	TRBD1	TRBV5-1	TRBJ1-1
CASSPAGLSYGYTF	TGTGCCAGCAGCCCGGCGGGACTGAGCTATGGCTACACCTTC	.	.	TRBV7-9	TRBJ1-2
CSARPGQGGNSPLHF	TGCAGTGCTCGCCCTGGACAGGGGGGTAATTCACCCCTCCACTTT	.	TRBD1	TRBV20-1	TRBJ1-6
CASRQSPAGDNSPLHF	TGTGCCAGCAGACAGTCCCCGGCAGGGGATAATTCACCCCTCCACTTT	few	.	TRBV11-2	TRBJ1-6
CASSYRLAGGETQYF	TGTGCCAGCAGCTATAGACTAGCGGGGGGGGAGACCCAGTACTTC	few	TRBD2	TRBV7-2	TRBJ2-5
CACSSDGHTDTQYF	TGCGCCTGCAGCTCTGACGGACACACAGATACGCAGTATTTT	.	.	TRBV5-1	TRBJ2-3
CASSTRDTGELFF	TGTGCCAGCAGCACGCGGGACACCGGGGAGCTGTTTTTT	.	.	TRBV5-4	TRBJ2-2
CASSPNERNTEAFF	TGTGCCAGCTCACCAAATGAGCGGAACACTGAAGCTTTCTTT	.	.	TRBV18	TRBJ1-1
CASSLSGRWMGTEAFF	TGTGCCAGCAGTTTATCGGGCAGGTGGATGGGCACTGAAGCTTTCTTT	.	.	TRBV27	TRBJ1-1
CASRSGGAETQYF	TGTGCCAGCAGGTCAGGGGGCGCGGAGACCCAGTACTTC	few	TRBD1	TRBV12-3/TRBV12-4	TRBJ2-5
CASSFSTGYTDTQYF	TGTGCCAGCAGCTTCTCAACAGGGTACACAGATACGCAGTATTTT	.	.	TRBV5-6	TRBJ2-3
CAWSGGTSGGLVGEAQYF	TGTGCCTGGAGTGGGGGGACTAGCGGGGGGCTAGTCGGTGAGGCCCAGTACTTC	.	TRBD2	TRBV30	TRBJ2-5
CASSQDLGTVQETQYF	TGTGCCAGCAGCCAAGATCTGGGGACCGTACAAGAGACCCAGTACTTC	few	.	TRBV4-2	TRBJ2-5
CAIRTTMETATYNEQFF	TGTGCCATCAGGACCACCATGGAAACCGCTACCTACAATGAGCAGTTCTTC	.	.	TRBV10-3	TRBJ2-1
CASRKDRGTDTQYF	TGTGCCAGCAGGAAGGACAGGGGCACAGATACGCAGTATTTT	many	TRBD1	TRBV25-1	TRBJ2-3
CASSLGGKPYEQYF	TGTGCCAGCAGTCTCGGGGGGAAGCCCTACGAGCAGTACTTC	many	TRBD2	TRBV12-3/TRBV12-4	TRBJ2-7
CASSLSSYVNSYGYTF	TGTGCCAGCAGTTTATCTAGTTACGTGAACTCCTATGGCTACACCTTC	.	.	TRBV27	TRBJ1-2
CSASRDDPYEQYF	TGCAGTGCTTCCCGGGACGACCCCTACGAGCAGTACTTC	.	.	TRBV20-1	TRBJ2-7
CASSSRTGLENIQYF	TGCGCCAGCAGCTCACGGACAGGGCTAGAAAACATTCAGTACTTC	.	TRBD1	TRBV5-1	TRBJ2-4
CASSLGVSSGGYTF	TGCGCCAGCAGCTTAGGGGTCTCGTCGGGGGGCTACACCTTC	few	.	TRBV5-1	TRBJ1-2
CASSLNRESIQYF	TGTGCCAGCAGCTTGAACAGGGAGAGCATTCAGTACTTC	few	.	TRBV5-5	TRBJ2-4
CASSELRLNSYEQYF	TGTGCCAGCAGTGAACTTAGACTAAACTCCTACGAGCAGTACTTC	few	.	TRBV2	TRBJ2-7
CASSIDRHNQPQHF	TGTGCCAGCAGTATAGACAGGCACAATCAGCCCCAGCATTTT	.	.	TRBV12-3/TRBV12-4	TRBJ1-5
CASTYVGLAGAYEQYF	TGCGCCAGCACCTACGTGGGACTAGCGGGGGCCTACGAGCAGTACTTC	.	TRBD2	TRBV10-2	TRBJ2-7
CASSSLGGTEETQYF	TGTGCCAGCAGTTCCCTGGGGGGGACAGAAGAGACCCAGTACTTC	.	.	TRBV28	TRBJ2-5
CASSYGDRALRYGYTF	TGTGCCAGCAGTTACGGGGACAGGGCCCTACGGTATGGCTACACCTTC	.	TRBD1	TRBV6-5	TRBJ1-2
CARDKGRDEQFF	TGCGCCAGGGATAAGGGGAGGGATGAGCAGTTCTTC	.	TRBD2	TRBV5-1	TRBJ2-1
CASSRTSLDEQYF	TGCGCCAGCAGCCGGACATCTCTAGACGAGCAGTACTTC	.	.	TRBV5-1	TRBJ2-7
CASSLAGTMKNIQYF	TGTGCCAGCAGTTTAGCCGGGACGATGAAAAACATTCAGTACTTC	.	.	TRBV12-3/TRBV12-4	TRBJ2-4
CASSMGGRDTQYF	TGTGCCAGCAGTATGGGGGGGCGGGATACGCAGTATTTT	.	.	TRBV6-1	TRBJ2-3
CAGSSVGGGNSPLHF	TGTGCCGGCAGCTCGGTAGGGGGCGGGAATTCACCCCTCCACTTT	.	TRBD1	TRBV7-2	TRBJ1-6
CASSSRETGVGLFFFKAFF	TGTGCCAGCAGTTCCAGGGAGACAGGGGTTGGCCTCTTTTTCTTCAAAGCTTTCTTT	.	TRBD1	TRBV12-3/TRBV12-4	TRBJ1-1
CASSLDSGASLEQYF	TGTGCCAGCAGCTTAGACTCGGGGGCTTCCCTAGAGCAGTACTTC	few	.	TRBV7-6	TRBJ2-7
CSATDRDSYEQYF	TGCAGTGCCACGGACAGGGACTCCTACGAGCAGTACTTC	.	TRBD1	TRBV20-1	TRBJ2-7